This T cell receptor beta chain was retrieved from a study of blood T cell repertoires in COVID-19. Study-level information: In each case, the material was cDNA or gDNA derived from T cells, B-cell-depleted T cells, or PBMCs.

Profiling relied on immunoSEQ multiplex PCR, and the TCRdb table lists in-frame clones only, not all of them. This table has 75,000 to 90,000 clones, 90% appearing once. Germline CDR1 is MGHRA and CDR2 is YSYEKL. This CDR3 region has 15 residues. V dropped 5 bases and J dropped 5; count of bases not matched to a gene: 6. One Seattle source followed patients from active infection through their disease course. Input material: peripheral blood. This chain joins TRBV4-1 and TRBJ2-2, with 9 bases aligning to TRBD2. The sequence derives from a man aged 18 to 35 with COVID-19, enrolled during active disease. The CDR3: CASSFRRGGTGELFF. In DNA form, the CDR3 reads TGCGCCAGCAGCTTCCGGCGGGGGGGGACCGGGGAGCTGTTTTTT.